The source of this TCR beta chain is a study of blood T cells in healthy people across ages. Study information: Researchers report that template switching captured about one barcoded beta molecule per two T cells.

Primed by a sample-barcoded 5' primer and a J-beta primer mix, a second PCR proceeded for about 6 to 12 cycles. TCRdb redid the calling of the 5' RACE reads with MiXCR, one entry per CDR3 protein. The data show roughly 1,000,000 distinct CDR3 sequences, around 25% seen once. Findings and limits, study-wide: Whereas aged donors had fewer naive CD4+ cells, long-lived donors had more of them and higher diversity.

V was cut by 1 base and J by 5 bases, with 12 bases left in between. The germline CDR1 and CDR2 sequences are SGHVS and FNYEAQ. The CDR3 totals 15 residues. Note on this clonotype: Antigen unknown.

These data are also associated with another study on T cells of mothers and their children. That source notes: All donors were healthy and Caucasian; they were a few mothers and their six children. The study found slightly higher but non-significant overlap in related versus unrelated mother-child pairs.

Sequences were obtained from blood. The clonotype comes from a girl aged 2-10 years in good health. J is TRBJ2-1 and V is TRBV7-6, with unresolved D. CDR3 DNA sequence: TGTGCCAGCAGCTTAGATCAGCAGGAGAACAATGAGCAGTTCTTC. Translation: CASSLDQQENNEQFF.